Sequencing of this T cell receptor beta chain was carried out in a study of T cell repertoires in cytomegalovirus infection. The sample holds a few counts of this clonotype. Its cognate antigen is unknown. Each CDR3 protein is one row after TCRdb ran MiXCR on the reads. The sample records approximately 120,000 distinct CDR3 sequences, around 32% being singletons. This receptor was taken from a human donor in good health (CMV status not recorded). Some clones in this sample may be carry-over from other donors' samples. Sequenced material: CD8+ T cells from cultured PBMCs, taken from culture after CMV antigen stimulation.

CDR3 amino acids: CASTNFSGQRPTNYGYTF. CDR3 DNA sequence: TGTGCCAGCACGAACTTCTCCGGACAGCGGCCCACTAACTATGGCTACACCTTC. The V gene is TRBV27, the J gene TRBJ1-2; the D gene is possibly TRBD1 (6 bases). This CDR3 contains 18 residues. Trimming pared 7 bases from V and 0 bases from J, leaving 24 bases between. Per the germline V gene, CDR1 is MNHEY and CDR2 is SMNVEV (reference sequence).